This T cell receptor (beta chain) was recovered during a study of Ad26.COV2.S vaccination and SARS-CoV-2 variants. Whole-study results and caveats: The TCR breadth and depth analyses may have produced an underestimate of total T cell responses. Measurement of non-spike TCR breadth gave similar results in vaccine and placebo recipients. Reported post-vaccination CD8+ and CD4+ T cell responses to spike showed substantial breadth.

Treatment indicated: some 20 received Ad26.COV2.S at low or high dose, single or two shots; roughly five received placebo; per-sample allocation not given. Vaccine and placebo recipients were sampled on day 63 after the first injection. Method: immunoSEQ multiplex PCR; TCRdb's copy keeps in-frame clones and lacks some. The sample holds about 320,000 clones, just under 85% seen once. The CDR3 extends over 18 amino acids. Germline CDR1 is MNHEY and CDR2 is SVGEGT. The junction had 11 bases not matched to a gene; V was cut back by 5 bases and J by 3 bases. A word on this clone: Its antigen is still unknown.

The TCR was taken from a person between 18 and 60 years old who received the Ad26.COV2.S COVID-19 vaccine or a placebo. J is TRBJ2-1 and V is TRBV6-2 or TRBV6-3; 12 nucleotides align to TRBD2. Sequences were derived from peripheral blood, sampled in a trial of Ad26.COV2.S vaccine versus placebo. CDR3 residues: CASSGGRLAGAFYNEQFF. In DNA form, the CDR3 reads TGTGCCAGCAGTGGTGGAAGACTAGCGGGGGCGTTCTACAATGAGCAGTTCTTC.